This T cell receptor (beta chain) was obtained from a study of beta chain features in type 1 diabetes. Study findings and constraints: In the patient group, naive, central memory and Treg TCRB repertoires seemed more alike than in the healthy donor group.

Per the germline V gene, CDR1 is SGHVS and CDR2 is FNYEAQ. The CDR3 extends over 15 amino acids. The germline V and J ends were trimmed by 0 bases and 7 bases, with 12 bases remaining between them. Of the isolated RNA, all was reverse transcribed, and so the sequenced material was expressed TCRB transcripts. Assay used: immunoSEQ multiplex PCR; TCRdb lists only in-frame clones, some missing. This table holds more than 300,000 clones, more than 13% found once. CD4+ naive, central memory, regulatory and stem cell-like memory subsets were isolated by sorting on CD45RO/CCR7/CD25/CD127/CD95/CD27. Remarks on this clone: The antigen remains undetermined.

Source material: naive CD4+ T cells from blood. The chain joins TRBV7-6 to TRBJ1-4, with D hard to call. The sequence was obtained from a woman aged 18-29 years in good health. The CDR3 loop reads CASSLAGQALEKLFF. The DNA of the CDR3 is TGTGCCAGCAGCTTAGCTGGCCAGGCCCTTGAAAAACTGTTTTTT.